This TCR beta chain came from a study of T cell responses to AZD1222 COVID-19 vaccine. Study-wide points: No repertoire was sampled before or during the peak T cell response, only after it. The donor group comprised mostly white British people and more females; the analysis possibly underestimated clonal diversity. An increase in Spike-specific TCR breadth and depth was observed after two AZD1222 doses.

As regards this clone: What it binds is not known.

The V gene's germline CDR1 is KGHSH and CDR2 LQKENI. J gave up 7 bases and V 3 bases, and 0 bases lay outside the gene matches. The CDR3 sequence is 14 residues long. The table came from immunoSEQ multiplex PCR; TCRdb's copy has only in-frame clones and leaves some out. The table shows about 120,000 clones, with around 93% occurring only once. The J gene is TRBJ1-4, the V gene TRBV18; 12 nucleotides agree with TRBD1. This specimen consisted of peripheral blood, obtained on day 0 of AZD1222 vaccination. This sequence was found in an adult in good health. The CDR3 DNA is TGTGCCAGCTCACCGGGACAGGGGGCTGAAAAACTGTTTTTT. This sequence encodes CASSPGQGAEKLFF.